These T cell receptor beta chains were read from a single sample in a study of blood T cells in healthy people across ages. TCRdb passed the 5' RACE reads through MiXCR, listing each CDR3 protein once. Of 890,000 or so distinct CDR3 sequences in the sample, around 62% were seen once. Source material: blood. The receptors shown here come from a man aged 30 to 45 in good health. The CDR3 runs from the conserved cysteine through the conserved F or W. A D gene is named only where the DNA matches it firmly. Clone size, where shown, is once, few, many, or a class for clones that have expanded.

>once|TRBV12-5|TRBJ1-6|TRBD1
TGTGCTAGTGGGAACAGGGGACGGGATTCACCCCTCCACTTT
CASGNRGRDSPLHF
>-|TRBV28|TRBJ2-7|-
TGTGCCAGCAGTACCGGGGTCGTCTACGAGCAGTACTTC
CASSTGVVYEQYF
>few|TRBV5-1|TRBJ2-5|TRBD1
TGCGCCAGCAGCAGGACAGGGCAAAGGGGAGAGACCCAGTACTTC
CASSRTGQRGETQYF
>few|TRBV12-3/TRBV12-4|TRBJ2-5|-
TGTGCCAGCAGCGGGGAGACAGGGAGGGAGACCCAGTACTTC
CASSGETGRETQYF
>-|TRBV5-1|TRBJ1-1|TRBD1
TGCGCCAGCAGCCCGGGGGACAGTTTGAACACTGAAGCTTTCTTT
CASSPGDSLNTEAFF
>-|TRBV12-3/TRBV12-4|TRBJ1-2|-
TGTGCCAGCAGGAAGGAGGCCGTTGGCTACACCTTC
CASRKEAVGYTF
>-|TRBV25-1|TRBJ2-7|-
TGTGCCAGCAGTGAATGGGACGAGCAGTACTTC
CASSEWDEQYF
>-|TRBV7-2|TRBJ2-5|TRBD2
TGTGCCAGCAGCTTTGCTAGCGGGGGTCCCCAAGGGGAGACCCAGTACTTC
CASSFASGGPQGETQYF
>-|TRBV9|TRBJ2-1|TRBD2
TGTGCCAGCAGCCCCACCATTGGCGGGGGGGGTTCCTACAATGAGCAGTTCTTC
CASSPTIGGGGSYNEQFF
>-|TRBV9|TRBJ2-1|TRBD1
TGTGCCAGCAGCGTAGAACTGGGACAGCGCAATGAGCAGTTCTTC
CASSVELGQRNEQFF
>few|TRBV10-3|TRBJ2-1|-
TGTGCCATCAGTGAGTCGTCGCCTAATGAGCAGTTCTTC
CAISESSPNEQFF
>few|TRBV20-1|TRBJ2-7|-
TGCAGTGCTGACGATCCCTACGAGCAGTACTTC
CSADDPYEQYF
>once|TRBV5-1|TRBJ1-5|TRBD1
TGCGCCAGCAGGGTGAAGACAGGGGCACAGCCCCAGCATTTT
CASRVKTGAQPQHF
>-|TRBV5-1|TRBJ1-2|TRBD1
TGCGCCAGCAGCTTGATGGGACAGGGCACCACAGATGGCTACACCTTC
CASSLMGQGTTDGYTF
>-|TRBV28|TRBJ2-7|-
TGTGCCAGCGGGGGTAACAGGAATTACCACGAGCAGTACTTC
CASGGNRNYHEQYF
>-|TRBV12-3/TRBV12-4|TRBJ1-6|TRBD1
TGTGCCAGCAGCCTCGGGACAGGGCATAATTCACCCCTCCACTTT
CASSLGTGHNSPLHF
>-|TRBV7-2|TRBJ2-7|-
TGTGCCAGCAGCTTTCTCACACCGAAACCCCACGAGCAGTACTTC
CASSFLTPKPHEQYF
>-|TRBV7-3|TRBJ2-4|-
TGTGCCAGCAGCTTAAATCGGGGAGCCAAAAACATTCAGTACTTC
CASSLNRGAKNIQYF
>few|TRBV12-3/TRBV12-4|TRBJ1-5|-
TGTGCCAGCAGTTTAGGGGGGTCAGGCAATCAGCCCCAGCATTTT
CASSLGGSGNQPQHF
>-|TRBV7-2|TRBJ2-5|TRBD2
TGTGCCTCGGGGGAGGGAAGACAAGAGACCCAGTACTTC
CASGEGRQETQYF
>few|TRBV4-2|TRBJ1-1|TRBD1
TGTGCCAGCAGCCAAGATCGGGCAGGGGGGAACACTGAAGCTTTCTTT
CASSQDRAGGNTEAFF
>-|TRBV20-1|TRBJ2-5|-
TGCAGTGCCGGAGGTCTGAGCGGGTTGGAGACCCAGTACTTC
CSAGGLSGLETQYF
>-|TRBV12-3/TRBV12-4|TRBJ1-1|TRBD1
TGTGCCAGCAGCTGGGGGACAGGGGGGACTGAAGCTTTCTTT
CASSWGTGGTEAFF
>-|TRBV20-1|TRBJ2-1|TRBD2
TGCAGTGCTAGAGAGCTAGCGGGGGTCTCCTACAATGAGCAGTTCTTC
CSARELAGVSYNEQFF
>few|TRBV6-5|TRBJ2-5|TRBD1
TGTGCCAGCAGACCAGCCAACAGGGGTCAAGAGACCCAGTACTTC
CASRPANRGQETQYF
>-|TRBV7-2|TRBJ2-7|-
TGTGCCAGCAGCTTAAGGGGCTCCGCCTCCTACAATGAGCAGTACTTC
CASSLRGSASYNEQYF
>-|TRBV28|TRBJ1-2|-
TGTGCCAGCAGTTTATGGGGTGGGAACTATGGCTACACCTTC
CASSLWGGNYGYTF
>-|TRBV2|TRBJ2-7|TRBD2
TGTGCCAGCAATCCTAGCGGGGGGGCGAGCTCCTACAATGAGCAGTACTTC
CASNPSGGASSYNEQYF
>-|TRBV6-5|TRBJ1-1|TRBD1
TGTGCCAGCAGGCCGGGACAGGGTATTACTGAAGCTTTCTTT
CASRPGQGITEAFF
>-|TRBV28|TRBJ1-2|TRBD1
TGTGCCAGCAGTTGCGGGACAGGCCAAATCTATGGCTACACCTTC
CASSCGTGQIYGYTF
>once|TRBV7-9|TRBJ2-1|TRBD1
TGTGCCAGCAGCCCCCGACAGGGGACCAACTTGGACAATGAGCAGTTCTTC
CASSPRQGTNLDNEQFF
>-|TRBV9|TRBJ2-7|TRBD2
TGTGCCAGCAGCGCCGCCGTCACTAGCGGAACTTACGAGCAGTACTTC
CASSAAVTSGTYEQYF
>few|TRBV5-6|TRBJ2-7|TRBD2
TGTGCCAGCAGCCCACTCGCCGGGAGGAGCTCCTACGAGCAGTACTTC
CASSPLAGRSSYEQYF
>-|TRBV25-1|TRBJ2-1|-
TGTGCCAGCAGTGGGGGGCAGGGTCGGTTCGAGCAGTTCTTC
CASSGGQGRFEQFF
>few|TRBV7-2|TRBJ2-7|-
TGTGCCAGCAGCTTTCTTATGGATACCTACGAGCAGTACTTC
CASSFLMDTYEQYF
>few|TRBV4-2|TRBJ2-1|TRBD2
TGTGCCAGCAGCCAAGATCGTGGGGGGGGATCCTACAATGAGCAGTTCTTC
CASSQDRGGGSYNEQFF
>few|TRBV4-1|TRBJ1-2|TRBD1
TGCGCCAGCAGCCAAGAGGGGGGCAGGGGGCTCTATGGCTACACCTTC
CASSQEGGRGLYGYTF
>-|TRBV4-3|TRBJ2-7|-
TGCGCCAGCAGCCAAGAGGCCAGCATCAACGAGCAGTACTTC
CASSQEASINEQYF
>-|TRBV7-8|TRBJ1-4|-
TGTGCCAGCAGCTACAGGGTATCTAATGAAAAACTGTTTTTT
CASSYRVSNEKLFF
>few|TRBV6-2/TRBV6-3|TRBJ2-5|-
TGTGCCAGCAGTTACGTGGGGGCTGGAGAGACCCAGTACTTC
CASSYVGAGETQYF
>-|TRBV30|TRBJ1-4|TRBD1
TGTGCCTGGAGTTCAGGACAGGTTAATGAAAAACTGTTTTTT
CAWSSGQVNEKLFF
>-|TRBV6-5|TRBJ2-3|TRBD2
TGTGCCAGCAGCCCCCCGGGGGGGTGGGGTACGCAGTATTTT
CASSPPGGWGTQYF
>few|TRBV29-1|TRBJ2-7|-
TGCAGCGTAGAGACAGTATTCTACGAGCAGTACTTC
CSVETVFYEQYF
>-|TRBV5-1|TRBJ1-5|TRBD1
TGCGCCAGCAGCTTGGCTCCCGGGACAGTGGATAGCAATCAGCCCCAGCATTTT
CASSLAPGTVDSNQPQHF
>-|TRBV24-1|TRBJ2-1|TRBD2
TGTGCCACCAGTGATCCGGGGGGGTCCTACAATGAGCAGTTCTTC
CATSDPGGSYNEQFF
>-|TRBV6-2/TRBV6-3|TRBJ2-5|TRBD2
TGTGCCAGCAAGCAACCGACTAGCCGAGAGACCCAGTACTTC
CASKQPTSRETQYF
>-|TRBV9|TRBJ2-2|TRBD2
TGTGCCAGCAGCGCCAGGACTAGCGGGGGAGCGAACACCGGGGAGCTGTTTTTT
CASSARTSGGANTGELFF
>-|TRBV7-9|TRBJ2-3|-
TGTGCCAGCACCCGAGCAGGCCCGAACACAGATACGCAGTATTTT
CASTRAGPNTDTQYF
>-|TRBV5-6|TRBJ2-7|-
TGTGCCAGCAGCCTGGATAGCGCGGACGAGCAGTACTTC
CASSLDSADEQYF
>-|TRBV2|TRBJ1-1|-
TGTGCCAGCAGCAGACTCCCGGATTCATTGAACACTGAAGCTTTCTTT
CASSRLPDSLNTEAFF
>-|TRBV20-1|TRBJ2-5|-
TGCAGTGCTAGTCGGACACAGCAAGAGACCCAGTACTTC
CSASRTQQETQYF
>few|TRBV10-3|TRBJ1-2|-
TGTGCCATCAGTGATCCTAACTATGGCTACACCTTC
CAISDPNYGYTF
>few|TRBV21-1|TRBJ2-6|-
TGTGCCAGCAGCAGGCTCCAAGCCTCTGGGGCCAACGTCCTGACTTTC
CASSRLQASGANVLTF
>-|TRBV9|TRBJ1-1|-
TGTGCCAGCAGCGTAACAGCGAACACTGAAGCTTTCTTT
CASSVTANTEAFF
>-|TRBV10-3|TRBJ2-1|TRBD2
TGTGCCATCAGTAGACTAGCGGGGGACAATGAGCAGTTCTTC
CAISRLAGDNEQFF
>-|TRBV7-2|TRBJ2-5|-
TGTGCCAGCAGCTCCCCGGGACACACCCTACAGCTCCAAGAGACCCAGTACTTC
CASSSPGHTLQLQETQYF
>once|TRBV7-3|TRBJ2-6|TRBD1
TGTGCCAGCAGCTCCCTCGGACAGGGGGACCGTTCTGGGGCCAACGTCCTGACTTTC
CASSSLGQGDRSGANVLTF
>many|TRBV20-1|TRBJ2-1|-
TGCAGTGCTAGAGATAATGCAGGGGACTACAATGAGCAGTTCTTC
CSARDNAGDYNEQFF
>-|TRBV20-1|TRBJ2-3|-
TGCAGTGCTAGGAGGGGGGGGGTTGTAGATACGCAGTATTTT
CSARRGGVVDTQYF
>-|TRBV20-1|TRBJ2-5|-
TGCAGTGCTAGAGATAGAGGGGCCCAGTACTTC
CSARDRGAQYF